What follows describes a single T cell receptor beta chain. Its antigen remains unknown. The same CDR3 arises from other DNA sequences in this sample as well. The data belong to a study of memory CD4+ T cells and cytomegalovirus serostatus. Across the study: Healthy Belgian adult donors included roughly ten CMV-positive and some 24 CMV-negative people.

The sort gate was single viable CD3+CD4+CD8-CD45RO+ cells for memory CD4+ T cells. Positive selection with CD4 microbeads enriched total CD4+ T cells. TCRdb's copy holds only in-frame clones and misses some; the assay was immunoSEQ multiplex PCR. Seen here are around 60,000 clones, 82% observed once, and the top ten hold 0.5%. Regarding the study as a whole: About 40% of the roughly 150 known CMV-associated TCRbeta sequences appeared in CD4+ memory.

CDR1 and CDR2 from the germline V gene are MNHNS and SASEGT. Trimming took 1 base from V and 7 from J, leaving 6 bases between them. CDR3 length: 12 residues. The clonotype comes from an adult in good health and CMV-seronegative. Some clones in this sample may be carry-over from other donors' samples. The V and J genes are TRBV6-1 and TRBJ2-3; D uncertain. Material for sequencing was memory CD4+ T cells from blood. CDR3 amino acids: CASSEGGYTQYF. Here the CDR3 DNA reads TGTGCCAGCAGTGAAGGCGGTTATACGCAGTATTTT.